This TCR beta chain is from a study of tumor-infiltrating lymphocytes in localized non-small cell lung cancer. Whole-study results and caveats: Each assay used a separate piece of the same tissue.

The sample holds one count of this clone. Its antigen is undetermined. The table came from immunoSEQ multiplex PCR; TCRdb's copy has only in-frame clones and leaves some out. Seen here are some 13,000 clones, approximately 74% observed once, and the top ten hold roughly an eighth. The germline V gene encodes CDR1 SGHTA and CDR2 FQGNSA. V gave up 1 base and J gave up 4 bases, with 10 bases separating them. The CDR3 is made up of 14 amino acids. The source material was uninvolved lung tissue not adjacent to the tumor. This clonotype was obtained from a human donor with non-small cell lung cancer. The chain combines TRBV7-2 with TRBJ1-2; no firm D call. This CDR3 reads CASSLVVGLYGYTF. The CDR3 DNA is TGTGCCAGCAGCTTAGTTGTGGGTCTCTATGGCTACACCTTC.